This T cell receptor (beta chain) was profiled in a study of T-cell memory formation after mild COVID-19. Study outcomes and limitations: Contracting CD4+ clones sat mainly in CM and EM; CD8+ in EMRA. Prior to infection, memory already included some responding clones, suggesting cross-reactive memory joined.

TCRdb reprocessed the 5' RACE reads via MiXCR and lists one record per CDR3 protein. Of about 82,000 distinct CDR3 sequences listed, about an eighth are singletons. This CDR3 region has 11 residues. The germline gives CDR1 SQVTM, CDR2 ANQGSEA. The V and J ends lost 7 bases and 5 bases respectively, with 11 bases between them. This clonotype was observed a few times. Antigen unknown. The source is an adult woman who had mild COVID-19 (a few samples of this study predate the infection). Cell type and time point are not known. Sequencing was performed on PBMCs or a T cell subset sorted from them (not recorded which). This rearrangement joins TRBV29-1 to TRBJ1-1; D is perhaps TRBD1 (6 bases). CDR3 DNA sequence: TGCAGCGGGGACACGGGAACTGAAGCTTTCTTT. Translating it yields CSGDTGTEAFF.